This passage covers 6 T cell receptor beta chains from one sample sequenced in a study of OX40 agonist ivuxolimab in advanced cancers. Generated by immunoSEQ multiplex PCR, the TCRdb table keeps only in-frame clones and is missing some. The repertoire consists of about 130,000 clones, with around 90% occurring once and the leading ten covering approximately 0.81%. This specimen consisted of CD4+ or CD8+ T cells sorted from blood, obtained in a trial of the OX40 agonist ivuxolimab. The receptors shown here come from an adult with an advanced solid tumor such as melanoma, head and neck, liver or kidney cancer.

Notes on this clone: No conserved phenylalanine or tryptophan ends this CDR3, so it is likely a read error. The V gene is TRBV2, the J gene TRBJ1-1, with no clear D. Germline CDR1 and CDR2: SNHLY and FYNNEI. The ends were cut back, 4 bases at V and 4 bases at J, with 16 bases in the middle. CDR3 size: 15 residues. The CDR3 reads CASSVIRGSVTEAFL. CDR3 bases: TGTGCCAGCAGTGTCATACGAGGGTCAGTCACTGAAGCTTTCCTT.

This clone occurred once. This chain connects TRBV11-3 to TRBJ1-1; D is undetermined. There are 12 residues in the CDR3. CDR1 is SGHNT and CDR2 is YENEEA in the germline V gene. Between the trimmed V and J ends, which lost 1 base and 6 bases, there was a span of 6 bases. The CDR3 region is CASSLGSPEAFF. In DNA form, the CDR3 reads TGTGCCAGCAGCTTAGGCAGCCCTGAAGCTTTCTTT.

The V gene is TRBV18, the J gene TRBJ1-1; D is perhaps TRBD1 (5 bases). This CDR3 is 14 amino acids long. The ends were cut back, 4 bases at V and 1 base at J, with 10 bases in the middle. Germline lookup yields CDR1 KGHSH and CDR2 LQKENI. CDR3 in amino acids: CASSLGGANTEAFF. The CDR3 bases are TGTGCCAGCTCACTGGGTGGGGCGAACACTGAAGCTTTCTTT. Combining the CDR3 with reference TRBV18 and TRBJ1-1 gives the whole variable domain NAGVMQNPRHLVRRRGQEARLRCSPMKGHSHVYWYRQLPEEGLKFMVYLQKENIIDESGMPKERFSAEFPKEGPSILRIQQVVRGDSAAYFCASSLGGANTEAFFGQGTRLTVV.

CDR3 coding DNA: TGTGCCACCAGCAGAATATATAGCAATCAGCCCCAGCATTTT. Its protein is CATSRIYSNQPQHF. The gene calls are TRBV15 and TRBJ1-5; unclear D gene. The CDR3 totals 14 residues. Trimming took off 2 bases at V and 0 bases at J, with 5 bases between the two ends. CDR1 is LNHNV, CDR2 YYDKDF, per germline (reference sequence).

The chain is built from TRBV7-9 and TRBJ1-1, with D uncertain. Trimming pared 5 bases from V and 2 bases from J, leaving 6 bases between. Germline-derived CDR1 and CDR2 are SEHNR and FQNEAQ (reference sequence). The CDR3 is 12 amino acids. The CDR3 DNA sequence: TGTGCCAGCAGCCATATAAACACTGAAGCTTTCTTT. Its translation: CASSHINTEAFF.

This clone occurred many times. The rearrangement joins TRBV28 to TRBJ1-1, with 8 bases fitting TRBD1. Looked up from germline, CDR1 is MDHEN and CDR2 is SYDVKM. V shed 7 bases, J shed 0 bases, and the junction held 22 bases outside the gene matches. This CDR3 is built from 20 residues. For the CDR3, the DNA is TGTGCCAGCACCCCACGCCTTGATAAAGTCAGGACAGGGATGAACACTGAAGCTTTCTTT. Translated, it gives CASTPRLDKVRTGMNTEAFF.